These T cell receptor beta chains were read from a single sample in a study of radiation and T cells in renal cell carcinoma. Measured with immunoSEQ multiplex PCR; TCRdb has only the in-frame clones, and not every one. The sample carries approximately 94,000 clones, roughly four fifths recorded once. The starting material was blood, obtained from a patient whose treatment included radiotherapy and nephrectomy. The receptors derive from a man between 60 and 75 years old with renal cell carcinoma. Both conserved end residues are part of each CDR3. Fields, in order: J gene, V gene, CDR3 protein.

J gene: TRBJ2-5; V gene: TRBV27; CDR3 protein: CASSFQETQYF
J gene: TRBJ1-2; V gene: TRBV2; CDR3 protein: CASSGEGIYGYTF
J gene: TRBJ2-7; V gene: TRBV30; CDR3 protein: CAWRSSGRAFHEQYF
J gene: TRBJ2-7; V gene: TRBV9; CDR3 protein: CASSVGVGGELANEQYF
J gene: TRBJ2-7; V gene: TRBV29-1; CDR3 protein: CSVVAGGWEQYF
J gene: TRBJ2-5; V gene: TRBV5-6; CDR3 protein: CASSLTAGWRAQETQYF
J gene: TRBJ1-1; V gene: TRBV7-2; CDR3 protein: CASEGGLMNTEAFF
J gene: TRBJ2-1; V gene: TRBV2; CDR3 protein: CASSRTSGHNEQFF
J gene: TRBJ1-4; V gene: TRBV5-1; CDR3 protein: CASSLVGTFNEKLFF
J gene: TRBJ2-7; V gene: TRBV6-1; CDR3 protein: CASSESGRGAYEQYF
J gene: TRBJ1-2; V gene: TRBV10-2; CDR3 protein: CASSERDRAGGYTF
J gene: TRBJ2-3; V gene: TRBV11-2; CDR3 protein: CASSSSGTLTDTQYF
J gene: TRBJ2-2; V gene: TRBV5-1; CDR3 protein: CASSRSGQGTGELFF
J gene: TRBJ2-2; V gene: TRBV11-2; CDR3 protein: CASDQLAGEAGELFF
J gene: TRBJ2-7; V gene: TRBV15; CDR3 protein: CATSEPGQIYVQYF
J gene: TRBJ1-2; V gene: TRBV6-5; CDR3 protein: CASSYSIGRERVGYTF
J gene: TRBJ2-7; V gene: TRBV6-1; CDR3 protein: CASSKDRALSEQYF
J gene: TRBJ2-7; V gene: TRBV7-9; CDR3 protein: CASSPTGQVYEQYF
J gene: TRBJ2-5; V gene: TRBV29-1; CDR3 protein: CSVEGAVGNQETQYF
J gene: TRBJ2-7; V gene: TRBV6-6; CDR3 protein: CASSYPNRGQYEQYF
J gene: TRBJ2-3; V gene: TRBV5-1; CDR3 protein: CASSAGLVYTDTQYF
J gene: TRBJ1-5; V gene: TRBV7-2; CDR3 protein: CASSLTGQPHQPQHF
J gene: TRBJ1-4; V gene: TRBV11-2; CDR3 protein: CASSLRWASNEKLFF
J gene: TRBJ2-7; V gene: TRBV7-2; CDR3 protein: CASIPRLGYEQYF
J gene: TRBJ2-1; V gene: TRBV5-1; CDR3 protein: CASRGLVRNNEQFF